These 14 T cell receptor beta chains share one sample of origin, sequenced in a study of CD8 T cells in ankylosing spondylitis. General study results and limits: Characteristic of ankylosing spondylitis blood, it appeared, was a TCR beta motif comprising several highly homologous variants.

TCRdb re-called the 5' RACE reads with MiXCR, one entry per CDR3 protein. The sample has tens of thousands of distinct CDR3 sequences, about 9% seen once. Their antigens are not known. The sequencing sample was made of blood, either unsorted or a sorted T cell fraction (not recorded which). The receptor set was obtained from a male donor with ankylosing spondylitis.

The chain carries TRBV20-1 and TRBJ1-5; TRBD1 matches 8 bases. The CDR3 totals 15 residues. In germline, CDR1 is DFQATT, CDR2 SNEGSKA (reference sequence). With 5 bases clipped from V and 7 bases from J, the junction kept 13 bases outside the gene matches. CDR3 nucleotide sequence: TGCAGTGCTCTCCCGCGGACAGGGTGGAACCAGCCCCAGCATTTT. Its translation is CSALPRTGWNQPQHF.

This clonotype was seen a handful of times. This chain links TRBV5-5 with TRBJ1-1, with D possibly matching TRBD1 (6 bases). The ends were cut back, 5 bases at V and 5 bases at J, with 13 bases in the middle. The V gene's germline CDR1 is SGHKS and CDR2 YYEKEE (reference sequence). The CDR3 has 13 amino acids. The CDR3 bases are TGTGCCAGCAGGGAGCTAGGACAGACTGAAGCTTTCTTT. Amino acids: CASRELGQTEAFF.

This clonotype has ten or more counts. The chain carries TRBV12-3 or TRBV12-4 and TRBJ2-2; 8 nucleotides line up with TRBD1. V lost 6 bases and J lost 4; bases outside the gene matches: 7. CDR3 length: 15 amino acids. This chain's CDR3 is CASSHWTGITGELFF. The CDR3 DNA follows: TGTGCCAGCAGCCACTGGACAGGGATCACCGGGGAGCTGTTTTTT.

The chain joins TRBV12-3 or TRBV12-4 to TRBJ2-1; TRBD2 matches at 7 bases. With V trimmed by 3 bases and J by 0 bases, 5 bases remained unmatched. The CDR3 length is 16 residues. CDR3 amino acids: CASSLTGGSSYNEQFF. The CDR3 bases are TGTGCCAGCAGTTTGACGGGCGGGAGCTCCTACAATGAGCAGTTCTTC.

V and J are TRBV28 and TRBJ2-7, with 7 bases lining up with TRBD1. Germline CDR1 is MDHEN and CDR2 is SYDVKM. J lost 6 bases, V lost 4 bases, and 3 bases had no gene match. CDR3 length: 12 residues. This CDR3 is CASSSTGTEQYF. The CDR3 DNA follows: TGTGCCAGCAGTTCGACAGGGACCGAGCAGTACTTC.

This clonotype showed up many times. V and J are TRBV4-2 and TRBJ2-3, with D possibly TRBD2 on 6 matching bases. This CDR3 spans 14 amino acids. The V end was cut by 4 bases, the J end by 5 bases, with 13 bases between. From germline, CDR1 is LGHNA and CDR2 YNFKEQ. CDR3: CASSRERVGDTQYF. CDR3 coding DNA: TGTGCCAGCAGCCGCGAGCGGGTAGGAGATACGCAGTATTTT.

This clonotype showed up many times. The chain is built from TRBV25-1 and TRBJ2-1; D possibly corresponds to TRBD1 (5 bases). Per germline, CDR1 MGHDK and CDR2 SYGVNS. The V end was cut by 2 bases, the J end by 9 bases, with 14 bases between. This CDR3 comprises 14 residues. The CDR3 reads CASSEGWGPPEQFF. The CDR3 region has the DNA TGTGCCAGCAGTGAAGGATGGGGCCCGCCTGAGCAGTTCTTC.

This clonotype turned up a few times. The J gene is TRBJ2-3, the V gene TRBV7-8, with 11 positions matching TRBD2. V lost 6 bases and J lost 0; bases outside the gene matches: 5. Germline assignment: CDR1 SGHVS and CDR2 FQNEAQ. The CDR3 is made up of 16 amino acids. The CDR3 protein is CASSSLAGDSTDTQYF. Written as DNA, the CDR3 is TGTGCCAGCAGTTCACTAGCGGGAGATAGCACAGATACGCAGTATTTT.

In this sample, this clonotype turned up many times. The CDR3 loop reads CATSSSGNEQFF. The CDR3 region has the DNA TGTGCCACCAGCAGTTCGGGGAATGAGCAGTTCTTC. The gene calls are TRBV15 and TRBJ2-1; possibly TRBD2 for D (5 bases). V gave up 3 bases and J gave up 7 bases, with 7 bases separating them. This CDR3 has 12 residues. CDR1 LNHNV and CDR2 YYDKDF come from the germline V gene (reference sequence).

The chain joins TRBV13 to TRBJ1-2; the match to TRBD1 covers 7 bases. Germline trimming cut 4 bases from V and 6 bases from J; bases unmatched to any gene: 5. This CDR3 region has 13 residues. CDR1 and CDR2 (germline): PRHDT, FYEKMQ (reference sequence). The CDR3 region is CASSYGGTDGYTF. The CDR3 nucleotides are TGTGCCAGCAGCTACGGGGGGACAGATGGCTACACCTTC.

The chain combines TRBV20-1 with TRBJ1-1; no clear D gene. Germline V gene lookup returns CDR1 DFQATT and CDR2 SNEGSKA (reference sequence). This CDR3 has 15 amino acids. The ends were cut back, 0 bases at V and 7 bases at J, with 18 bases in the middle. The CDR3 loop is CSARDLGRITYEAFF. The CDR3 DNA sequence: TGCAGTGCTAGAGATCTCGGCAGAATAACCTATGAAGCTTTCTTT.

This clonotype turned up a few times. This chain uses TRBV2 with TRBJ1-1; TRBD1 might be the D (6 bases). Trimming took off 10 bases at V and 7 bases at J, with 10 bases between the two ends. The CDR3 spans 10 residues. The germline CDR1 and CDR2 sequences are SNHLY and FYNNEI. The CDR3 DNA follows: TGTGCCACTCGGGGGCTTGAAGCTTTCTTT. This gives the protein CATRGLEAFF.

This clonotype was seen ten or more times. This sequence joins TRBV3-1 and TRBJ1-3; 9 nucleotides match TRBD1. Germline CDR1 LGHDT, CDR2 YNNKEL (reference sequence). The CDR3 covers 23 residues. With 2 bases clipped from V and 0 bases from J, the junction kept 23 bases outside the gene matches. The CDR3 region is CASSQFIPVLGQGTLNSGNTIYF. CDR3 nucleotides: TGTGCCAGCAGCCAATTTATTCCGGTACTGGGACAGGGAACCCTAAACTCTGGAAACACCATATATTTT.

This clonotype has just a few counts. The rearrangement uses TRBV7-9 and TRBJ2-7; D not certain. V was cut by 0 bases and J by 2 bases, with 8 bases left in between. The germline V gene has CDR1 SEHNR and CDR2 FQNEAQ (reference sequence). The CDR3 length is 14 residues. The CDR3 DNA sequence: TGTGCCAGCAGCTTAGCCATTGCTACCTACGAGCAGTACGTC. This codes for CASSLAIATYEQYV.